This T cell receptor (beta chain) was identified in a study of T cells in Graves' hyperthyroidism and ophthalmopathy. Findings and caveats of the study: Researchers found most expanded thyroid clonotypes above 0.001 in blood as well.

This clonotype was seen ten or more times. Its antigen is unidentified. RNA transcripts yielded amplified TCR beta CDR3 regions. First-round RT-PCR with HTBI primers amplified the TCR CDR3 region. Using its own MiXCR run on the multiplex PCR reads, TCRdb lists one record per CDR3 protein. The repertoire holds roughly 400,000 distinct CDR3 sequences, about 14% seen once, with 25% to 30% in the top ten. It was uncontrolled infection, other autoimmune disease, pregnancy or lactation that excluded patients. The study based diagnoses on clinical symptoms, serum thyroxine and TRAb, thyroid ultrasound and orbital computed tomography. This sequence originates from a man aged 50 or older with Graves' ophthalmopathy. The sample consisted of blood.

In nucleotides, the CDR3 is TGTGCCAGCAGTGGGGGGGCCGGCACAGATACGCAGTATTTT. Protein sequence: CASSGGAGTDTQYF. The V and J genes are TRBV2 and TRBJ2-3; D possibly uses TRBD1 or TRBD2 (6 bases each). Germline-derived CDR1 and CDR2 are SNHLY and FYNNEI. The ends were cut back, 4 bases at V and 1 base at J, with 9 bases in the middle. This CDR3 comprises 14 residues.